This TCR beta chain emerged from a study of CD8 T cells in ankylosing spondylitis. Study-wide points: In synovial fluid and blood from reactive arthritis, some motif variants were previously reported. The study identified a TCR beta motif of under ten highly homologous variants that appeared characteristic of ankylosing spondylitis blood. As reported, disease-linked clones showed significant enrichment in matched ankylosing spondylitis synovial fluid.

Looked up from germline, CDR1 is DFQATT and CDR2 is SNEGSKA (reference sequence). The CDR3 length is 13 residues. V gave up 6 bases and J gave up 8 bases, with 16 bases separating them. The TCR beta libraries were generated through quantitative 5'-RACE incorporating molecular barcodes. TCRdb reprocessed the 5' RACE reads with MiXCR, giving one entry per CDR3 protein. The sample includes approximately 190,000 distinct CDR3 sequences, roughly 13% seen only once; the top ten take 11%. This clonotype was seen many times. Its antigen is as yet unknown. The sequenced sample consisted of blood, either unsorted or a sorted T cell fraction (not recorded which). This sequence joins TRBV20-1 and TRBJ1-4; maybe TRBD1 (6 bases). The source of this sequence is a female donor with ankylosing spondylitis or in good health (not recorded which). The CDR3 loop is CSAANTGREKLFF. In DNA, the CDR3 is TGCAGTGCCGCAAATACAGGGCGCGAAAAACTGTTTTTT.